One and the same sample provided the 27 T cell receptor beta chains below, sequenced in a study of T cell clones after liver transplantation. This table comes from immunoSEQ multiplex PCR, and its TCRdb copy is limited to in-frame clones, with some not included. The table includes roughly 50,000 clones, less than 85% detected once. The specimen was CD4+ T cells from blood, collected before liver transplant. The source is a human donor who received a liver transplant.

The gene calls are TRBV7-6 and TRBJ1-2, with TRBD1 matching 7 bases. The length of the CDR3 is 16 residues. V gave up 5 bases and J gave up 0 bases; unmatched junction bases: 9. CDR1 and CDR2 from the germline V gene are SGHVS and FNYEAQ. CDR3 DNA: TGTGCCAGCAGCCCCCAGGGGGGAAACTCTAACTATGGCTACACCTTC. This encodes CASSPQGGNSNYGYTF.

This clone has more than one count but fewer than ten. The chain joins TRBV2 to TRBJ2-1, with 8 positions matching TRBD2. J lost 3 bases, V lost 5 bases, and 12 bases had no gene match. Germline values: CDR1 SNHLY, CDR2 FYNNEI. The CDR3 sequence is 17 residues long. The CDR3 is CASSFSPLAGIYNEQFF. Here the CDR3 DNA reads TGTGCCAGCAGTTTCTCCCCTTTAGCGGGAATCTACAATGAGCAGTTCTTC.

This rearrangement joins TRBV7-9 to TRBJ2-3; no firm D call. The germline V gene has CDR1 SEHNR and CDR2 FQNEAQ (reference sequence). The CDR3 has 15 residues. V was clipped by 1 base and J by 6 bases, with 14 bases between them. For the CDR3, the DNA is TGTGCCAGCAGCTTAGATTGGACCGCGAGGGATACGCAGTATTTT. Encoded protein: CASSLDWTARDTQYF.

The V and J genes are TRBV12-5 and TRBJ1-2; D gene uncertain. This CDR3 is 16 amino acids long. Germline CDR1 LGHNT, CDR2 FRNRAP. The V end was cut by 3 bases, the J end by 4 bases, with 18 bases between. CDR3 loop: CASGFPGSSSSYGYTF. CDR3 nucleotides: TGTGCTAGTGGTTTCCCTGGGTCGTCGTCGAGCTATGGCTACACCTTC.

CDR3 sequence (DNA): TGCGCCAGCAGCTCCATAGGGGGGGTCGAAGGCTACACCTTC. It is translated as CASSSIGGVEGYTF. The chain combines TRBV5-1 with TRBJ1-2; D might be TRBD1 (6 bases). Trimming shortened V by 3 bases and J by 8 bases, and 17 bases separated the two germline ends. CDR3 length equals 14 residues. Germline V lookup: CDR1 SGHRS, CDR2 YFSETQ.

This clone was seen only a few times. The chain couples TRBV5-1 to TRBJ2-1; D is uncertain. V gave up 2 bases and J gave up 5 bases, with 11 bases separating them. Looked up from germline, CDR1 is SGHRS and CDR2 is YFSETQ. The CDR3 has 14 residues. The CDR3 loop is CASSFSVANNEQFF. The CDR3 nucleotides are TGCGCCAGCAGCTTCTCAGTCGCCAACAATGAGCAGTTCTTC.

The chain employs TRBV6-5 and TRBJ2-1; tentatively, D is TRBD1 or TRBD2 (5 bases each). With 0 bases removed from V and 5 bases from J, the gap between germline ends came to 11 bases. Germline CDR1 reads MNHEY; CDR2 reads SVGAGI. The CDR3 extends over 15 amino acids. The CDR3 sequence is CASSYSGTRDNEQFF. The CDR3, as DNA: TGTGCCAGCAGTTACTCGGGGACGCGGGACAATGAGCAGTTCTTC.

This CDR3 is CASSFVGAEGSPLHF. In DNA, the CDR3 is TGTGCCAGCAGCTTCGTGGGGGCGGAGGGTTCACCCCTCCACTTT. V gene TRBV5-6 combines with J gene TRBJ1-6; D is perhaps TRBD1 (6 bases). Germline V lookup: CDR1 SGHDT, CDR2 YYEEEE. CDR3 length: 15 residues. Deletions cut 2 bases from V and 9 bases from J, with 15 bases between.

This clone came up a few times. The chain is built from TRBV27 and TRBJ2-3; a weak D match, TRBD1 (5 bases). CDR3 length: 13 residues. Germline V gene sequence: CDR1 MNHEY, CDR2 SMNVEV (reference sequence). Trimming stripped 5 bases from V and 6 bases from J, with 12 bases between. DNA of the CDR3: TGTGCCAGCAGTCCGGACACTTCGGATACGCAGTATTTT. It encodes CASSPDTSDTQYF.

The chain combines TRBV7-2 with TRBJ2-1; D remains ambiguous. CDR3 length equals 14 residues. V lost 1 base and J 2 bases, leaving 6 bases between the germline ends. Germline CDR1 SGHTA, CDR2 FQGNSA. The CDR3 is CASSLGIAYNEQFF. In DNA, the CDR3 is TGTGCCAGCAGCTTAGGGATAGCCTACAATGAGCAGTTCTTC.

The chain uses TRBV2 and TRBJ2-1; 7 bases fit TRBD2. There are 12 residues in the CDR3. V lost 6 bases, J lost 11 bases, and 7 bases stayed unmatched. The germline gives CDR1 SNHLY, CDR2 FYNNEI. CDR3 protein: CASRQLAVKQFF. The CDR3 DNA is TGTGCCAGCAGACAGCTAGCGGTTAAGCAGTTCTTC.

The chain couples TRBV9 to TRBJ1-4; possible D gene TRBD1, 6 bases. Germline V gene sequence: CDR1 SGDLS, CDR2 YYNGEE. With 2 bases removed from V and 8 bases from J, the gap between germline ends came to 16 bases. The CDR3 is made up of 15 amino acids. This chain's CDR3 is CASSVGDIWREKLFF. For the CDR3, the DNA is TGTGCCAGCAGCGTGGGGGACATTTGGAGGGAAAAACTGTTTTTT.

The CDR3 spells CASSQDVAVMSNQPQHF. The CDR3, as DNA: TGCGCCAGCAGCCAAGATGTAGCGGTAATGAGCAATCAGCCCCAGCATTTT. The chain recombines TRBV4-1 with TRBJ1-5, with D uncertain. V shed 0 bases and J shed 1 base, with 13 bases lying between them. Germline lookup yields CDR1 MGHRA and CDR2 YSYEKL. The CDR3 consists of 17 residues.

The rearrangement links TRBV7-3 to TRBJ1-1, with D perhaps TRBD1 (5 bases). In germline, CDR1 is SGHTA, CDR2 FQGTGA. The V end lost 8 bases, the J end lost 1 base, and 11 bases lay between the germline ends. This CDR3 has 13 amino acids. This CDR3 is CASSMGGNTEAFF. CDR3 nucleotide sequence: TGTGCCAGCTCTATGGGGGGGAACACTGAAGCTTTCTTT. The entire variable domain, with the rest obtained from reference TRBV7-3 and TRBJ1-1, is as follows: GAGVSQTPSNKVTEKGKYVELRCDPISGHTALYWYRQSLGQGPEFLIYFQGTGAADDSGLPNDRFFAVRPEGSVSTLKIQRTERGDSAVYLCASSMGGNTEAFFGQGTRLTVV.

A few counts support this clone. The chain links TRBV15 to TRBJ1-1; no clear D gene. Germline V gene lookup returns CDR1 LNHNV and CDR2 YYDKDF (reference sequence). Trimming took off 0 bases at V and 3 bases at J, with 8 bases between the two ends. This CDR3 is built from 14 residues. The CDR3 protein is CATSREKSDTEAFF. DNA for the CDR3: TGTGCCACCAGCAGAGAGAAGAGCGACACTGAAGCTTTCTTT.

The chain has TRBV6-5 and TRBJ1-5; D gene ambiguous. The CDR3 has 14 residues. Trimming took off 7 bases at V and 2 bases at J, with 12 bases between the two ends. Germline assignment: CDR1 MNHEY and CDR2 SVGAGI. CDR3 loop: CASKDIFGNQPQHF. In DNA form, the CDR3 reads TGTGCCAGCAAAGACATCTTCGGCAATCAGCCCCAGCATTTT.

The genes are TRBV7-8 and TRBJ2-6; either TRBD1 or TRBD2 may supply D (6 bases each). The CDR3 length is 17 residues. Germline CDR1 reads SGHVS; CDR2 reads FQNEAQ. The V and J ends lost 1 base and 1 base respectively, with 11 bases between them. The CDR3, as DNA: TGTGCCAGCAGCTTAGGCCGGGGGCGGTCTGGGGCCAACGTCCTGACTTTC. Translated, it gives CASSLGRGRSGANVLTF.

The chain is built from TRBV5-4 and TRBJ2-5; the match to TRBD2 covers 8 bases. The V and J ends lost 4 bases and 0 bases, in that order; junction bases with no gene match: 8. Germline V gives CDR1 SGHNT, CDR2 YYREEE (reference sequence). The CDR3 spans 16 residues. CDR3 in amino acids: CASSGASGLYQETQYF. CDR3 in DNA: TGTGCCAGCAGCGGGGCTAGCGGGTTGTACCAAGAGACCCAGTACTTC. Filled out from reference TRBV5-4 and TRBJ2-5, the complete variable domain reads ETGVTQSPTHLIKTRGQQVTLRCSSQSGHNTVSWYQQALGQGPQFIFQYYREEENGRGNFPPRFSGLQFPNYSSELNVNALELDDSALYLCASSGASGLYQETQYFGPGTRLLVL.

The V call is TRBV9, the J call TRBJ2-1; perhaps TRBD2 as D (6 bases). CDR3 length: 15 amino acids. Germline V gene sequence: CDR1 SGDLS, CDR2 YYNGEE. The V and J ends lost 3 bases and 2 bases respectively, with 12 bases between them. The CDR3 region has the DNA TGTGCCAGCAGCGGAGGGCCTAGCGCCTACAATGAGCAGTTCTTC. This translates into CASSGGPSAYNEQFF. The variable domain in full, with the rest retrieved from reference TRBV9 and TRBJ2-1, is DSGVTQTPKHLITATGQRVTLRCSPRSGDLSVYWYQQSLDQGLQFLIQYYNGEERAKGNILERFSAQQFPDLHSELNLSSLELGDSALYFCASSGGPSAYNEQFFGPGTRLTVL.

This chain connects TRBV7-2 to TRBJ1-4; the D gene is possibly TRBD1 (6 bases). This CDR3 has 13 residues. Germline CDR1 SGHTA, CDR2 FQGNSA. V gave up 4 bases and J gave up 8 bases, with 11 bases separating them. This CDR3 reads CASSSGVLEKLFF. In DNA form, the CDR3 reads TGTGCCAGCAGCTCAGGGGTTTTGGAAAAACTGTTTTTT.

The rearrangement links TRBV28 to TRBJ1-5; D is unresolved. CDR3 length: 13 amino acids. Trimming shortened V by 5 bases and J by 2 bases, and 7 bases separated the two germline ends. Germline loops: CDR1 MDHEN, CDR2 SYDVKM. The CDR3 region has the DNA TGTGCCAGCAGTCTGGTCGGCAATCAGCCCCAGCATTTT. It encodes CASSLVGNQPQHF.

CDR3 protein: CASSIRANEKLFF. CDR3 coding DNA: TGTGCCAGTAGTATACGAGCTAATGAAAAACTGTTTTTT. The chain links TRBV19 to TRBJ1-4; D is unclear. The V end was cut by 2 bases, the J end by 3 bases, with 4 bases between. This CDR3 is 13 amino acids long. The germline gives CDR1 LNHDA, CDR2 SQIVND (reference sequence).

This clone was observed a handful of times. The rearrangement links TRBV7-3 to TRBJ2-7; D is undetermined. V was shortened by 5 bases and J by 6 bases, with 8 bases between the two germline ends. The CDR3 has 11 amino acids. CDR1 SGHTA and CDR2 FQGTGA come from the germline V gene. The CDR3 here is CASSPPSEQYF. The CDR3 DNA follows: TGTGCCAGCAGCCCCCCGTCCGAGCAGTACTTC.

J is TRBJ2-1 and V is TRBV27; D gene uncertain. The V gene lost 2 bases and the J gene lost 5 bases, with 25 bases spanning the gap. Germline values: CDR1 MNHEY, CDR2 SMNVEV (reference sequence). This CDR3 spans 19 amino acids. The CDR3 sequence is CASSLRGTVNRLVNNEQFF. CDR3 nucleotide sequence: TGTGCCAGCAGTTTAAGAGGTACAGTCAACCGACTCGTTAACAATGAGCAGTTCTTC.

This chain joins TRBV11-2 and TRBJ1-2; 8 nucleotides align to TRBD1. The CDR3 length is 14 residues. V gave up 1 base and J gave up 8 bases; unmatched junction bases: 6. CDR1 is SGHAT and CDR2 is FQNNGV in the germline V gene. The CDR3 sequence: CASSLGTHRGGYTF. The CDR3 DNA reads as TGTGCCAGCAGCTTAGGAACTCACAGGGGGGGCTACACCTTC.

A few counts support this clone. The chain joins TRBV9 to TRBJ1-1, with TRBD1 matching over 9 bases. The CDR3 is 14 amino acids. Germline V gene sequence: CDR1 SGDLS, CDR2 YYNGEE. Losses at the gene ends were 1 base for V and 5 bases for J; bases not matched to a gene: 3. CDR3 loop: CASSVRDRVTEAFF. In nucleotides, the CDR3 is TGTGCCAGCAGCGTACGGGACAGGGTAACTGAAGCTTTCTTT.

The chain recombines TRBV28 with TRBJ2-3; no definite D call. This CDR3 contains 15 residues. CDR1 and CDR2 from the germline V gene are MDHEN and SYDVKM. The V end was cut by 4 bases, the J end by 0 bases, with 11 bases between. CDR3 region: CASSSSGPSTDTQYF. The CDR3 bases are TGTGCCAGCAGTTCGTCAGGACCAAGCACAGATACGCAGTATTTT.